This T cell receptor (beta chain) stems from a study of T cells in women clearing cervical HPV infection. This table comes from immunoSEQ multiplex PCR, and its TCRdb copy is limited to in-frame clones, with some not included. This listing includes 45,000 to 50,000 clones. Whole-study results and caveats: TRBV6-7 relative abundance averaged about 0.11% in cases and around 0.17% in controls.

The germline V gene has CDR1 KGHSH and CDR2 LQKENI. Trimming took 3 bases from V and 3 from J; bases not matched to a gene: 4. CDR3 length: 15 residues. Comments on this clone: No antigen is known for it. Coverage ceases 3 residues before the CDR3 finishes, and the germline J gene fills in the end.

The receptor comes from a woman between 18 and 69 years old with a cervical HPV16 infection that either progressed to CIN3+ or cleared (not recorded which). The chain combines TRBV18 with TRBJ2-3, with 9 bases matching TRBD2. Sequencing used blood buffy coat. The DNA read from the CDR3 is TGTGCCAGCTCACCTCTAGCGGGGATGACAGATACG. The encoded protein is CASSPLAGMTDT. In full, the CDR3 is CASSPLAGMTDTQYF.